The sequence of this T cell receptor (beta chain) was determined in a study of cytomegalovirus exposure and HLA in healthy donors. Study findings and constraints: In an earlier analysis, in some 600 donors, most V segments appeared productive either ~87% or ~30% of the time. As immune exposure information, only CMV serostatus was available.

60 Vbeta and 13 Jbeta primers were used in PCR. Clones were read by immunoSEQ multiplex PCR, and TCRdb kept only the in-frame ones, dropping some. The table shows around 63,000 clones, with about 79% occurring only once. V gave up 4 bases and J gave up 10 bases, with 17 bases separating them. The length of the CDR3 is 14 residues. Germline loops: CDR1 SNHLY, CDR2 FYNNEI. Note on this clone: Antigen unknown.

Sequencing was carried out using PBMCs. The clonotype originates from a man in his fifties or sixties in good health and CMV-seropositive. The rearrangement uses TRBV2 and TRBJ2-1, with D perhaps TRBD2 (6 bases). CDR3 residues: CASSGREAVWEQFF. CDR3 DNA sequence: TGTGCCAGCAGTGGGAGGGAGGCTGTTTGGGAGCAGTTCTTC.